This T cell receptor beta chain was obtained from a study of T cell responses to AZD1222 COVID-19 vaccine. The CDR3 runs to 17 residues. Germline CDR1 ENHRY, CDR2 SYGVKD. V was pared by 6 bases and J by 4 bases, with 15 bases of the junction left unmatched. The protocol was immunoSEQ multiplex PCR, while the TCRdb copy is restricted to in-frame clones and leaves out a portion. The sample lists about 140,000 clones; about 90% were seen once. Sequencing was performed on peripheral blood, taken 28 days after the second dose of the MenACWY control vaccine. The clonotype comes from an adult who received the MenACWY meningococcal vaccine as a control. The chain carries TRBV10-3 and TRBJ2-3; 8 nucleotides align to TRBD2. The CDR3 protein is CAISPATIAGHSDTQYF. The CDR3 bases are TGTGCCATCAGCCCGGCGACTATAGCGGGACACTCAGATACGCAGTATTTT.